The next 30 T cell receptor beta chains were all read from a single sample in a study of cytomegalovirus exposure and HLA in healthy donors. Data came from immunoSEQ multiplex PCR; TCRdb stores just in-frame clones and leaves some out. Found here are some 240,000 clones, approximately 83% of them singletons; the top ten hold roughly 1.2%. Sequencing was performed on PBMCs. These receptor sequences come from a young woman in good health and CMV-seropositive.

This clone has more than one count but fewer than ten. The chain uses TRBV6-5 and TRBJ1-5; TRBD1 might be the D (5 bases). The ends were cut back, 4 bases at V and 11 bases at J, with 15 bases in the middle. The V gene's germline CDR1 is MNHEY and CDR2 SVGAGI. The CDR3 is made up of 13 amino acids. The CDR3 is CASSSTQGRAQHF. The CDR3 DNA is TGTGCCAGCAGTTCCACTCAGGGAAGGGCCCAGCATTTT.

This chain connects TRBV19 to TRBJ2-3; 15 bases map to TRBD2. Germline V lookup: CDR1 LNHDA, CDR2 SQIVND (reference sequence). The CDR3 is made up of 16 amino acids. The V segment lost 3 bases and the J segment 3 bases; nucleotides outside the gene matches: 1. The CDR3 protein is CASSIGLAGGTDTQYF. In DNA, the CDR3 is TGTGCCAGTAGTATTGGACTAGCGGGAGGGACAGATACGCAGTATTTT.

V is TRBV5-4 and J is TRBJ1-1; 9 nucleotides align to TRBD1. V shed 4 bases, J shed 0 bases, and the junction held 4 bases outside the gene matches. CDR1 SGHNT and CDR2 YYREEE come from the germline V gene (reference sequence). The CDR3 covers 15 residues. In DNA, the CDR3 is TGTGCCAGCAGCCGAGGACAGGGGATGAACACTGAAGCTTTCTTT. This sequence encodes CASSRGQGMNTEAFF.

This chain links TRBV7-9 with TRBJ2-7; TRBD2 aligns across 9 bases. Germline CDR1 and CDR2: SEHNR and FQNEAQ (reference sequence). This CDR3 is built from 15 residues. After removal of 5 bases from V and 3 bases from J, the junction contained 8 bases not matched to a gene. The chain's CDR3 is CASSHRASGNYEQYF. The CDR3 coding sequence is TGTGCCAGCAGCCACAGGGCTAGCGGGAACTACGAGCAGTACTTC.

V gene TRBV5-1 combines with J gene TRBJ2-3; 10 positions match TRBD2. Looked up from germline, CDR1 is SGHRS and CDR2 is YFSETQ. The CDR3 length is 17 residues. V dropped 0 bases and J dropped 0; count of bases not matched to a gene: 4. The CDR3 protein is CASSLGGLAASTDTQYF. As DNA, the CDR3 is TGCGCCAGCAGCTTGGGAGGACTAGCGGCGAGCACAGATACGCAGTATTTT.

The J gene is TRBJ2-7, the V gene TRBV6-6; TRBD2 aligns across 7 bases. Germline trimming cut 2 bases from V and 0 bases from J; bases unmatched to any gene: 4. The CDR3 length is 15 residues. The germline gives CDR1 MNHNY, CDR2 SVGAGI (reference sequence). The CDR3 coding sequence is TGTGCCAGCAGTTACGTCCGCGGGAGCTCCTACGAGCAGTACTTC. As protein: CASSYVRGSSYEQYF.

A single count supports this clone. At one boundary the junction diverges from the germline segment, which might be a read error. This chain uses TRBV7-7 with TRBJ2-3; 9 bases are a match to TRBD2. This CDR3 contains 15 residues. Germline V CDR1 and CDR2: SSHAT, FNYEAQ (reference sequence). CDR3 amino acids: CASSFSGSSTDTQYF. For the CDR3, the DNA is TGTGCTAGCAGCTTTAGCGGGAGTAGCACAGATACGCAGTATTTT.

The V and J genes are TRBV5-1 and TRBJ2-3, with D tentatively TRBD2 (7 bases). V was pared by 2 bases and J by 2 bases, with 15 bases between. The CDR3 is 16 residues long. Germline-derived CDR1 and CDR2 are SGHRS and YFSETQ. CDR3 in amino acids: CASSFLIGGVTDTQYF. In nucleotides, the CDR3 is TGCGCCAGCAGCTTCTTGATAGGGGGGGTCACAGATACGCAGTATTTT. Full variable domain (remainder filled in from reference TRBV5-1 and TRBJ2-3): KAGVTQTPRYLIKTRGQQVTLSCSPISGHRSVSWYQQTPGQGLQFLFEYFSETQRNKGNFPGRFSGRQFSNSRSEMNVSTLELGDSALYLCASSFLIGGVTDTQYFGPGTRLTVL.

This chain's CDR3 is CASSAGQGAHEQFF. Written as DNA, the CDR3 is TGTGCCAGCAGTGCCGGACAGGGGGCGCATGAGCAGTTCTTC. The J gene is TRBJ2-1, the V gene TRBV2; 11 bases agree with TRBD1. Trimming removed 4 bases from V and 8 bases from J; junction bases left unmatched: 4. The CDR3 has 14 residues. Germline V lookup: CDR1 SNHLY, CDR2 FYNNEI.

The chain's CDR3 is CASSLAPGTSGRYEQYF. CDR3 DNA: TGCGCCAGCAGCTTGGCCCCTGGAACTAGCGGGAGGTACGAGCAGTACTTC. The J gene is TRBJ2-7, the V gene TRBV5-1; 12 positions match TRBD2. The CDR3 extends over 17 amino acids. Looked up from germline, CDR1 is SGHRS and CDR2 is YFSETQ. J gave up 4 bases and V 0 bases, and 8 bases lay outside the gene matches.

This clone was observed a single time. This chain joins TRBV11-3 and TRBJ2-7, with TRBD2 identical over 10 bases. The length of the CDR3 is 16 residues. Per the germline V gene, CDR1 is SGHNT and CDR2 is YENEEA. The V and J ends lost 0 bases and 6 bases, in that order; junction bases with no gene match: 8. DNA for the CDR3: TGTGCCAGCAGCTTAGAGGGCGGGACTAGCGATTTCGAGCAGTACTTC. This translates into CASSLEGGTSDFEQYF.

V gene TRBV28 combines with J gene TRBJ1-5, with D hard to call. Germline-derived CDR1 and CDR2 are MDHEN and SYDVKM. V lost 2 bases and J lost 2, with 10 bases in between. CDR3 length: 15 residues. The CDR3 sequence: CASSLGGWGNQPQHF. CDR3 coding DNA: TGTGCCAGCAGTTTAGGAGGTTGGGGCAATCAGCCCCAGCATTTT. Based on the CDR3 plus reference TRBV28 and TRBJ1-5, the full variable domain is DVKVTQSSRYLVKRTGEKVFLECVQDMDHENMFWYRQDPGLGLRLIYFSYDVKMKEKGDIPEGYSVSREKKERFSLILESASTNQTSMYLCASSLGGWGNQPQHFGDGTRLSIL.

V and J are TRBV28 and TRBJ2-1, with 8 bases matching TRBD1. The CDR3 is 15 amino acids. Germline V gives CDR1 MDHEN, CDR2 SYDVKM. Trimming at V came to 7 bases and at J to 8 bases, leaving 13 bases not matched to a gene. CDR3 sequence: CASMAPGQGAYEQFF. The CDR3 DNA reads as TGTGCCAGCATGGCCCCTGGGCAGGGGGCTTATGAGCAGTTCTTC. Filled out from reference TRBV28 and TRBJ2-1, the complete variable domain reads DVKVTQSSRYLVKRTGEKVFLECVQDMDHENMFWYRQDPGLGLRLIYFSYDVKMKEKGDIPEGYSVSREKKERFSLILESASTNQTSMYLCASMAPGQGAYEQFFGPGTRLTVL.

The chain carries TRBV5-4 and TRBJ1-1, with no clear D. CDR1 and CDR2 from the germline V gene are SGHNT and YYREEE (reference sequence). Between the trimmed V and J ends, which lost 0 bases and 4 bases, there was a span of 13 bases. CDR3 length equals 15 residues. In DNA, the CDR3 is TGTGCCAGCAGCTTGGAGCCCATGGTCGTCACTGAAGCTTTCTTT. This gives the protein CASSLEPMVVTEAFF.

This clone appeared once. The chain links TRBV2 to TRBJ1-5, with 7 bases fitting TRBD1. V gave up 6 bases and J gave up 9 bases; unmatched junction bases: 11. CDR1 is SNHLY and CDR2 is FYNNEI in the germline V gene. The CDR3 consists of 14 residues. CDR3 region: CASRGDRGGWPQHF. The CDR3 DNA reads as TGTGCCAGCAGGGGGGACAGAGGGGGATGGCCCCAGCATTTT.

There are a few counts of this clone. This rearrangement joins TRBV30 to TRBJ1-1; D remains unclear. Germline V gives CDR1 GTSNPN, CDR2 SVGIG (reference sequence). The CDR3 has 11 residues. With 4 bases removed from V and 1 base from J, the gap between germline ends came to 4 bases. CDR3 protein: CAWIRNTEAFF. The CDR3 region has the DNA TGTGCCTGGATTAGGAACACTGAAGCTTTCTTT. Full variable domain (missing parts from reference TRBV30 and TRBJ1-1): SQTIHQWPATLVQPVGSPLSLECTVEGTSNPNLYWYRQAAGRGLQLLFYSVGIGQISSEVPQNLSASRPQDRQFILSSKKLLLSDSGFYLCAWIRNTEAFFGQGTRLTVV.

The rearrangement joins TRBV19 to TRBJ2-5, with TRBD1 matching over 9 bases. CDR3 length equals 15 residues. CDR1 and CDR2 (germline): LNHDA, SQIVND (reference sequence). V gave up 6 bases and J gave up 4 bases; unmatched junction bases: 9. The CDR3 protein is CASRAGTGLGETQYF. DNA for the CDR3: TGTGCCAGTAGAGCCGGGACAGGGTTGGGAGAGACCCAGTACTTC.

This chain links TRBV18 with TRBJ2-1, with TRBD2 identical over 7 bases. CDR1 and CDR2 (germline): KGHSH, LQKENI. The CDR3 sequence is 13 residues long. V lost 5 bases, J lost 5 bases, and 3 bases stayed unmatched. The CDR3 DNA sequence: TGTGCCAGCTCAGCGGGGGTGAACAATGAGCAGTTCTTC. It encodes CASSAGVNNEQFF.

The gene calls are TRBV5-1 and TRBJ2-1; 10 nucleotides align to TRBD1. Per germline, CDR1 SGHRS and CDR2 YFSETQ. The V gene end was trimmed by 3 bases and the J gene end by 6 bases; junction bases not matched to a gene: 12. This CDR3 contains 17 residues. DNA of the CDR3: TGCGCCAGCAGCTGGAGGTTCCGGGACAGGGGAGGCAATGAGCAGTTCTTC. It is translated as CASSWRFRDRGGNEQFF.

CDR3 residues: CASSRQGAGGYTF. The CDR3 region has the DNA TGTGCCAGCAGCCGACAGGGGGCGGGTGGCTACACCTTC. The J gene is TRBJ1-2, the V gene TRBV6-6, with TRBD1 identical over 10 bases. This CDR3 comprises 13 residues. V trimming: 6 bases; J trimming: 7 bases; junction bases outside the gene matches: 5. CDR1 and CDR2 (germline): MNHNY, SVGAGI (reference sequence).

V usage is TRBV27 and J usage is TRBJ2-7; D possibly corresponds to TRBD1 (5 bases). Germline V gene data show CDR1 as MNHEY and CDR2 as SMNVEV (reference sequence). The CDR3 is made up of 13 amino acids. Trimming took 3 bases from V and 0 from J, leaving 6 bases between them. The CDR3 DNA follows: TGTGCCAGCAGTTTGGGGCTCTCCTACGAGCAGTACTTC. Protein product: CASSLGLSYEQYF.

The chain employs TRBV27 and TRBJ2-7; TRBD2 matches 7 bases. CDR1 MNHEY and CDR2 SMNVEV come from the germline V gene (reference sequence). Trimming cost V 1 base and J 3 bases; bases outside gene matches: 3. CDR3 size: 14 residues. The CDR3 spells CASSLYPSGYEQYF. The CDR3 DNA follows: TGTGCCAGCAGTTTATACCCTAGCGGCTACGAGCAGTACTTC.

The chain combines TRBV6-1 with TRBJ2-3; a weak D match, TRBD2 (6 bases). This CDR3 spans 15 amino acids. Germline-derived CDR1 and CDR2 are MNHNS and SASEGT. The V gene lost 8 bases and the J gene lost 2 bases, with 17 bases spanning the gap. In DNA form, the CDR3 reads TGTGCCAGCTCATCATATGGGACTTTCACAGATACGCAGTATTTT. This sequence encodes CASSSYGTFTDTQYF.

CDR3 coding DNA: TGTGCCAGCAGCCAACTGCGCCCCGGGACAAGGGGCTACACCTTC. Amino acid sequence: CASSQLRPGTRGYTF. V usage is TRBV14 and J usage is TRBJ1-2; D is possibly TRBD1 (6 bases). V was trimmed by 2 bases and J by 8 bases, leaving 18 bases between them. The CDR3 is made up of 15 amino acids. Germline assignment: CDR1 SGHDN and CDR2 FVKESK.

This chain uses TRBV29-1 with TRBJ1-2, with unresolved D. Germline CDR1 and CDR2: SQVTM and ANQGSEA. V lost 0 bases, J lost 8 bases, and 10 bases lay in between. This CDR3 is 12 amino acids long. DNA for the CDR3: TGCAGCGTTGAAGATCAAAGCTCCGGCTACACCTTC. Protein: CSVEDQSSGYTF.

The chain joins TRBV2 to TRBJ2-1, with 7 nucleotides matching TRBD2. CDR3 length: 15 residues. CDR1 and CDR2 (germline): SNHLY, FYNNEI. The V segment lost 4 bases and the J segment 11 bases; nucleotides outside the gene matches: 14. The CDR3 DNA reads TGTGCCAGCAGTGCGAGGTGGGAGGGCACGATGAAGCAGTTCTTC. Encoded protein: CASSARWEGTMKQFF.

The chain employs TRBV25-1 and TRBJ2-1; D not resolved. The V and J ends lost 2 bases and 4 bases respectively, with 12 bases between them. From germline, CDR1 is MGHDK and CDR2 SYGVNS. This CDR3 is built from 15 residues. CDR3 protein: CASSEPMRQYNEQFF. CDR3 nucleotides: TGTGCCAGCAGTGAACCGATGCGGCAGTACAATGAGCAGTTCTTC. Using reference TRBV25-1 and TRBJ2-1 for the parts outside the CDR3, the full variable domain is EADIYQTPRYLVIGTGKKITLECSQTMGHDKMYWYQQDPGMELHLIHYSYGVNSTEKGDLSSESTVSRIRTEHFPLTLESARPSHTSQYLCASSEPMRQYNEQFFGPGTRLTVL.

The chain uses TRBV28 and TRBJ2-1, with D possibly TRBD2 on 6 matching bases. This CDR3 has 13 amino acids. Germline V gene lookup returns CDR1 MDHEN and CDR2 SYDVKM. The CDR3 sequence: CASGLGLMTSRFF. DNA for the CDR3: TGTGCGAGCGGTCTAGGGTTAATGACTAGTAGGTTCTTC.

This clone was counted a single time. The V gene is TRBV30, the J gene TRBJ2-7, with D uncertain. CDR1 GTSNPN and CDR2 SVGIG come from the germline V gene (reference sequence). This CDR3 contains 10 residues. Trimming removed 2 bases at V and 5 bases at J, with 4 bases between. The CDR3 nucleotides are TGTGCCTGGAGTCTTAACGAGCAGTACTTC. Protein product: CAWSLNEQYF.

V is TRBV5-1 and J is TRBJ1-2, with 8 bases identical to TRBD1. This CDR3 region has 16 residues. V lost 2 bases, J lost 6 bases, and 12 bases stayed unmatched. Germline V lookup: CDR1 SGHRS, CDR2 YFSETQ. As DNA, the CDR3 is TGCGCCAGCAGCTTTATCCTTTCTGGGACAGGCGATGGCTACACCTTC. Encoded protein: CASSFILSGTGDGYTF.